This T cell receptor beta chain was found in a study of blood T cell repertoires in COVID-19. This clone was picked up a small number of times. Clones were read by immunoSEQ multiplex PCR, and TCRdb kept only the in-frame ones, dropping some. Seen here are fewer than 250,000 clones, roughly 86% observed once, and the top ten hold 2.7%. The germline V gene encodes CDR1 KGHSH and CDR2 LQKENI. V was pared by 0 bases and J by 6 bases, with 9 bases between. CDR3 length: 14 amino acids. The sequenced material came from peripheral blood. This chain uses TRBV18 with TRBJ2-1; a possible D gene is TRBD1 (6 bases). The receptor comes from a woman aged 55 to 70 with acute or convalescent COVID-19. This chain's CDR3 is CASSPPGRGNEQFF. The CDR3 nucleotides read TGTGCCAGCTCACCACCGGGCAGGGGCAATGAGCAGTTCTTC. Complete variable domain (other parts from reference TRBV18 and TRBJ2-1): NAGVMQNPRHLVRRRGQEARLRCSPMKGHSHVYWYRQLPEEGLKFMVYLQKENIIDESGMPKERFSAEFPKEGPSILRIQQVVRGDSAAYFCASSPPGRGNEQFFGPGTRLTVL.